The clone carrying this TCR beta chain was seen a handful of times. Its antigen remains unknown. The junction departs from the called germline gene at one end, perhaps through a read error. This sample is drawn from a study of T cell repertoires in cytomegalovirus infection. Study in general: Through public TCR beta signatures, both CMV infection and matching HLA type were indicated.

The germline V gene encodes CDR1 SGHVS and CDR2 FQNEAQ. This CDR3 is built from 15 residues. TCRdb re-called the reads through MiXCR, storing one row per CDR3 protein. The sample includes under 150,000 distinct CDR3 sequences, around 31% seen only once; the top ten take 41%. This TCR was sampled from a human donor in good health (CMV status not recorded). Some clones in this sample may be carry-over from other donors' samples. The chain links TRBV7-8 to TRBJ1-4; D gene uncertain. Source: CD8+ T cells from cultured PBMCs, taken from culture after CMV antigen stimulation. Written as DNA, the CDR3 is TGTGCCAGCAGGCCGGGCCGCGAGGCAAATGCAAAACTGTTTTTT. As protein: CASRPGREANAKLFF. Based on the CDR3 plus reference TRBV7-8 and TRBJ1-4, the full variable domain is GAGVSQSPRYKVAKRGQDVALRCDPISGHVSLFWYQQALGQGPEFLTYFQNEAQLDKSGLPSDRFFAERPEGSVSTLKIQRTQQEDSAVYLCASRPGREANAKLFFGSGTQLSVL.